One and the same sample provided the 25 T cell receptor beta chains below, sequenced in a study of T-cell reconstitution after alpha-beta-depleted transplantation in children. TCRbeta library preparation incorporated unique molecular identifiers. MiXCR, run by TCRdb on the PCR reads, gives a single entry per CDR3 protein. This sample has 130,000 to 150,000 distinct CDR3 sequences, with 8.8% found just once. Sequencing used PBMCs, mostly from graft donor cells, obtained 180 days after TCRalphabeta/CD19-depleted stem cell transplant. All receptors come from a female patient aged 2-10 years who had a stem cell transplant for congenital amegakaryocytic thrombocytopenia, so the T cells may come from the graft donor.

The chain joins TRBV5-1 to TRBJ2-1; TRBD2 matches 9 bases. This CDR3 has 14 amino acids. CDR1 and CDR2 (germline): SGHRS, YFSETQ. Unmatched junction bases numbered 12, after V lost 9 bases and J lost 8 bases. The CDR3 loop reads CAISFSGRMDEQFF. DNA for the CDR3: TGCGCCATCTCCTTCAGCGGGAGGATGGATGAGCAGTTCTTC.

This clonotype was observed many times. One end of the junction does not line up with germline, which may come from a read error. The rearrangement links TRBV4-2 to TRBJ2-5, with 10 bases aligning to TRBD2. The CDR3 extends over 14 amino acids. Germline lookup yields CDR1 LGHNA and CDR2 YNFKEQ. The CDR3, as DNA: TGTGCCAGCAGCCAAGGAGCGGGGGGGGAACCCGAGAACTTC. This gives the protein CASSQGAGGEPENF.

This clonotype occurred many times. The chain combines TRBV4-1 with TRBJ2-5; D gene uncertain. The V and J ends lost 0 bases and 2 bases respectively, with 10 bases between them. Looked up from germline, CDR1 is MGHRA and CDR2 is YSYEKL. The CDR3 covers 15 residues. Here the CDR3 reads CASSQDPRKQETQYF. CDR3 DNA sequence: TGCGCCAGCAGCCAAGATCCGCGAAAACAAGAGACCCAGTACTTC.

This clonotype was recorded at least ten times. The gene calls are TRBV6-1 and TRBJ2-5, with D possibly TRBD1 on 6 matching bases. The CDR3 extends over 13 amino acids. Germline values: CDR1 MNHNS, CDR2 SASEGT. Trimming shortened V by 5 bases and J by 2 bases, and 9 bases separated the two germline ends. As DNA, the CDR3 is TGTGCCAGCAGTCCCGACAGGCAAGAGACCCAGTACTTC. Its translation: CASSPDRQETQYF.

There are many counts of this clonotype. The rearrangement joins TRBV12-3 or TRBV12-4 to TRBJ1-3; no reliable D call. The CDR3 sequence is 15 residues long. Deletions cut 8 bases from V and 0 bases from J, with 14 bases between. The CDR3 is CASRRTASSGNTIYF. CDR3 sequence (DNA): TGTGCCAGCCGCCGGACGGCGAGCTCTGGAAACACCATATATTTT.

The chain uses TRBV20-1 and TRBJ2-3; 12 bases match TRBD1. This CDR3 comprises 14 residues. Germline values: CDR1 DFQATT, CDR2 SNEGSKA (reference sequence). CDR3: CIPGQGARTDTQYF. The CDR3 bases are TGCATCCCGGGACAGGGGGCGAGAACAGATACGCAGTATTTT.

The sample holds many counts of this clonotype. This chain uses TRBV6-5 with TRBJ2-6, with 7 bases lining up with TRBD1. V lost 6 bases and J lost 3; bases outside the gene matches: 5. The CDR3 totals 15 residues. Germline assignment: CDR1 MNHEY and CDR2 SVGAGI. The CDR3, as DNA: TGTGCCAGCAGCTACAGGGGCAGTGGGGCCAACGTCCTGACTTTC. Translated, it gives CASSYRGSGANVLTF.

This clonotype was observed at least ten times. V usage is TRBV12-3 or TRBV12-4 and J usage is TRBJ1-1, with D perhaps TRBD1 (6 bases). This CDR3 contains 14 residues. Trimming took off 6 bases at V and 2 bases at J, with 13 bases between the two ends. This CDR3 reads CASSFHRANTEAFF. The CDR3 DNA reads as TGTGCCAGCAGCTTCCACAGGGCTAACACTGAAGCTTTCTTT.

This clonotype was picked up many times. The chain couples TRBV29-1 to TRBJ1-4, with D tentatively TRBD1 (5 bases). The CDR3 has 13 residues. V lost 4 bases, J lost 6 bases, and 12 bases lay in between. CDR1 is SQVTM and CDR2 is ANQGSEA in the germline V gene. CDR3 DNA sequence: TGCAGCGTTGGGAGGGGCAGGGATGAAAAACTGTTTTTT. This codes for CSVGRGRDEKLFF.

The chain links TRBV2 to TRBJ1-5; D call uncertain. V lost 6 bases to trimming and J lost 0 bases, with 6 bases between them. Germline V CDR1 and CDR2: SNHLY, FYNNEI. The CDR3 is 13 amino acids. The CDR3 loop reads CASRGDSNQPQHF. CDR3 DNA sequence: TGTGCCAGCAGGGGAGATAGCAATCAGCCCCAGCATTTT.

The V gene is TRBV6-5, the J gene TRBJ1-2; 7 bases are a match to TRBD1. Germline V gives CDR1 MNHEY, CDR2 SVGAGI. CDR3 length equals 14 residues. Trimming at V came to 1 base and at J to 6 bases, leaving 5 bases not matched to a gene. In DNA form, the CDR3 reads TGTGCCAGCAGTTACTACGACAGGGAAGATGGCTACACCTTC. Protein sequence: CASSYYDREDGYTF.

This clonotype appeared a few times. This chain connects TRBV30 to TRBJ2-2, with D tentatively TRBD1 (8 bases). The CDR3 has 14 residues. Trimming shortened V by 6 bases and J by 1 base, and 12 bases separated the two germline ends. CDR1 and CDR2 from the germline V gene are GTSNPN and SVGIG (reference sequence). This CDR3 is CACSGTGNTGELFF. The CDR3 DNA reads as TGTGCCTGCAGCGGGACAGGGAACACCGGGGAGCTGTTTTTT.

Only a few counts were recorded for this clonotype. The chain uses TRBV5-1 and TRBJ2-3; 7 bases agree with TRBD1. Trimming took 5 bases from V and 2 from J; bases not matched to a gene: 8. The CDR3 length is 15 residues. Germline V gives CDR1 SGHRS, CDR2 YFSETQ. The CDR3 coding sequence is TGCGCCAGCAGAAGACAGGGCTCCAACACAGATACGCAGTATTTT. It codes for CASRRQGSNTDTQYF.

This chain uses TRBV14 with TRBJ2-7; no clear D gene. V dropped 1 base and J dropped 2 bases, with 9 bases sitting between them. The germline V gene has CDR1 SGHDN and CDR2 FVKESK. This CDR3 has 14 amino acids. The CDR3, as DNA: TGTGCCAGCAGCCAAGCGTGGGAACCCTACGAGCAGTACTTC. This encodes CASSQAWEPYEQYF.

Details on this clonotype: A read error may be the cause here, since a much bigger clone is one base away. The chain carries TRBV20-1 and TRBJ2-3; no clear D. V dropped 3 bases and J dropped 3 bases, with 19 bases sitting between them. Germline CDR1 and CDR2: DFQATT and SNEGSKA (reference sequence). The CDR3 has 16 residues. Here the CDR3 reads CSASQSRHPETDTQYF. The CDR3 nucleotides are TGCAGTGCTAGTCAATCCCGGCACCCCGAAACAGATACGCAGTATTTT.

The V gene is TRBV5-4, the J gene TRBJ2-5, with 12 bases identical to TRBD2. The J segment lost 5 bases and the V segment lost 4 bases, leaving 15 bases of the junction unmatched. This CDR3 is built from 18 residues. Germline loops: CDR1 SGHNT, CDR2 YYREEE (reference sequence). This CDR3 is CASSGGLAGYGRVETQYF. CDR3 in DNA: TGTGCCAGCAGCGGGGGACTAGCGGGTTATGGTAGAGTGGAGACCCAGTACTTC.

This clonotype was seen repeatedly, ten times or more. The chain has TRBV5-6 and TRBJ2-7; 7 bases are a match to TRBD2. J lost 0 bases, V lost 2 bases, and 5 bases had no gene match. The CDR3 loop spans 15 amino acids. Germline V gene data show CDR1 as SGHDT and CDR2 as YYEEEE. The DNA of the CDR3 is TGTGCCAGCAGCTTAACCCGACTAGCCTCCTACGAGCAGTACTTC. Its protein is CASSLTRLASYEQYF.

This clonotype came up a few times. In DNA, the CDR3 is TGTGCCAGCAGCTTAGATCCAGGGGTCTACGAGCAGTACTTC. Translated: CASSLDPGVYEQYF. The rearrangement links TRBV7-8 to TRBJ2-7, with D possibly TRBD1 on 6 matching bases. The germline V gene encodes CDR1 SGHVS and CDR2 FQNEAQ. There are 14 residues in the CDR3. Trimming removed 1 base from V and 3 bases from J, with 10 bases in between.

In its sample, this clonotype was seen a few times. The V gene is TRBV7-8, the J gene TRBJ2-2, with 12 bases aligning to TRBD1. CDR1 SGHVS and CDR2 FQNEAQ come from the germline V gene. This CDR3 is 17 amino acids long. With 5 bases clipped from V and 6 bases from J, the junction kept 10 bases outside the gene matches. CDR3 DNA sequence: TGTGCCAGCAGCACCTACCCGGGACAGGGGGCCTCCGGGGAGCTGTTTTTT. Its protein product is CASSTYPGQGASGELFF.

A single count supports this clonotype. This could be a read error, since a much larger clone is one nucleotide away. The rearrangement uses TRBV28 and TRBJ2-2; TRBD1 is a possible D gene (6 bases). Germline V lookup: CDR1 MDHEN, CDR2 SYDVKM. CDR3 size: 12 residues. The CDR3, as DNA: TGTGCCAGCAGTTTTCCCTCAGGGGCGCTGTTTTTT. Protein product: CASSFPSGALFF. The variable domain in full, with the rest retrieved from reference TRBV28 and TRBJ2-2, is DVKVTQSSRYLVKRTGEKVFLECVQDMDHENMFWYRQDPGLGLRLIYFSYDVKMKEKGDIPEGYSVSREKKERFSLILESASTNQTSMYLCASSFPSGALFFGEGSRLTVL.

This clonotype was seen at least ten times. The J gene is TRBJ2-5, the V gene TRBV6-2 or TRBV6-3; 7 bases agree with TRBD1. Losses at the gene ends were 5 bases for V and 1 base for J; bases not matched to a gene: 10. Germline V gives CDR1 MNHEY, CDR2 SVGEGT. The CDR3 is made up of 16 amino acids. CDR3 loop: CASSQHYDRAQETQYF. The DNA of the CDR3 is TGTGCCAGCAGTCAACACTATGACAGGGCCCAAGAGACCCAGTACTTC.

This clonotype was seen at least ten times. In nucleotides, the CDR3 is TGCAGTGCTAGAGAAGACAGCTTCAAGCAAAGTGAGCAGTTCTTC. Residues: CSAREDSFKQSEQFF. This chain uses TRBV20-1 with TRBJ2-1; a weak D match, TRBD1 (5 bases). The ends were cut back, 0 bases at V and 9 bases at J, with 18 bases in the middle. The CDR3 has 15 residues. Germline V lookup: CDR1 DFQATT, CDR2 SNEGSKA (reference sequence).

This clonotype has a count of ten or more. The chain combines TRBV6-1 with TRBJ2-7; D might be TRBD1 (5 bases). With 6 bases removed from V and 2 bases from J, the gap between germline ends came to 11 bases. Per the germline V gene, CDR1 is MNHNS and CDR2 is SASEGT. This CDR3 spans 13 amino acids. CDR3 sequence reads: CASRDINTYEQYF. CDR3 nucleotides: TGTGCCAGCAGGGACATCAATACCTACGAGCAGTACTTC.

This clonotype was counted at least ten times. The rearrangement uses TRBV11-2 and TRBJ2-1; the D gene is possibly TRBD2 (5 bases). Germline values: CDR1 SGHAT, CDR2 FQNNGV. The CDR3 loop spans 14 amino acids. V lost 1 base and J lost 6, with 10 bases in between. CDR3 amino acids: CASSLGTSVNEQFF. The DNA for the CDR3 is TGTGCCAGCAGCTTAGGGACTTCCGTCAATGAGCAGTTCTTC. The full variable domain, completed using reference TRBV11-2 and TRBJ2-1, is EAGVAQSPRYKIIEKRQSVAFWCNPISGHATLYWYQQILGQGPKLLIQFQNNGVVDDSQLPKDRFSAERLKGVDSTLKIQPAKLEDSAVYLCASSLGTSVNEQFFGPGTRLTVL.

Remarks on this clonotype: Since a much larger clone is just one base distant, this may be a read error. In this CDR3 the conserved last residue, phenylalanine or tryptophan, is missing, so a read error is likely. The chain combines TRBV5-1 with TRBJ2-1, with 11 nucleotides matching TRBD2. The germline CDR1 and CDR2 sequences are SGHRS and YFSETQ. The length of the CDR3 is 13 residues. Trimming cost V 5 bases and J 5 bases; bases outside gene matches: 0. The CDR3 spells CASRLAGDNEQFC. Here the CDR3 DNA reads TGCGCCAGCAGACTAGCGGGAGACAATGAGCAGTTCTGC.